Each of the 20 T cell receptor gamma chains below was sequenced from the same sample in a study of gammadelta T cells in human blood. TCRdb called clones anew from the RT-PCR reads with CATT. In all, the sample yields roughly 41 gamma-chain clones. Specimen: Vgamma9Vdelta2 gamma-delta T cells from cord blood. These receptors originate from a newborn.

This clone is large. This sequence joins TRGV9 and TRGJP. V shed 0 bases and J 4 bases; nucleotides not matched to a gene: 3. From germline, CDR1 is GITISATS and CDR2 ISYDGTV (reference sequence). This CDR3 has 17 amino acids. The CDR3 DNA reads TGTGCCTTGTGGGAGGTGGCTCAAGAGTTGGGCAAAAAAATCAAGGTATTT. Its translation is CALWEVAQELGKKIKVF.

The rearrangement joins TRGV5 to TRGJ1 or TRGJ2. The CDR3 length is 12 residues. Trimming at V came to 1 base and at J to 3 bases, leaving 0 bases not matched to a gene. Germline V gives CDR1 VINAFY, CDR2 YDVSNSKD. The CDR3 DNA follows: TGTGCCACCTGGGACAGTTATTATAAGAAACTCTTT. Encoded protein: CATWDSYYKKLF.

Note on this clone: A far larger clone is only one base removed, so a read error is likely. Other DNA sequences in this specimen translate into the identical CDR3. The V call is TRGV9, the J call TRGJP. Germline V lookup: CDR1 GITISATS, CDR2 ISYDGTV (reference sequence). The CDR3 has 17 amino acids. This CDR3 reads CALWEGSQELGKKIKVF. CDR3 coding DNA: TGTGCCTTGTGGGAGGGAAGTCAAGAGCTGGGCAAAAAAATCAAGGTATTT.

Judged by abundance, this clone is large. A much larger clone differs by one base, so this may be a read error. The same CDR3 also results from other DNA sequences found in this sample. The V and J genes are TRGV9 and TRGJP. The CDR3 has 14 residues. CDR1 GITISATS and CDR2 ISYDGTV come from the germline V gene (reference sequence). The J segment lost 6 bases and the V segment lost 4 bases, leaving 0 bases of the junction unmatched. CDR3: CALWEELGKKIKVF. The CDR3 DNA follows: TGTGCCTTGTGGGAAGAGTTGGGCAAAAAAATCAAGGTATTT.

This clone is termed hyperexpanded. The V gene is TRGV9, the J gene TRGJP. This CDR3 contains 17 residues. Looked up from germline, CDR1 is GITISATS and CDR2 is ISYDGTV (reference sequence). V lost 2 bases to trimming and J lost 7 bases; unmatched junction nucleotides: 8. CDR3 nucleotides: TGTGCCTTGTGGGAGGCCGGGAGGGAGTTGGGCAAAAAAATCAAGGTATTT. Its protein is CALWEAGRELGKKIKVF.

In this sample, this clone is large. The rearrangement links TRGV9 to TRGJP. The J segment lost 6 bases and the V segment lost 0 bases, leaving 2 bases of the junction unmatched. The CDR3 has 16 residues. Germline CDR1 reads GITISATS; CDR2 reads ISYDGTV (reference sequence). CDR3: CALWEVRELGKKIKVF. The CDR3 DNA follows: TGTGCCTTGTGGGAGGTGAGAGAGTTGGGCAAAAAAATCAAGGTATTT.

Within the sample, this clone is hyperexpanded. The V and J genes are TRGV9 and TRGJP. Trimming at V came to 0 bases and at J to 2 bases, leaving 1 base not matched to a gene. There are 17 residues in the CDR3. Germline V gene data show CDR1 as GITISATS and CDR2 as ISYDGTV (reference sequence). DNA for the CDR3: TGTGCCTTGTGGGAGGTGCGGCAAGAGTTGGGCAAAAAAATCAAGGTATTT. It translates to CALWEVRQELGKKIKVF.

This clone has only a few counts. The genes are TRGV9 and TRGJP. J lost 7 bases, V lost 0 bases, and 3 bases had no gene match. The CDR3 is 16 amino acids. Germline CDR1 is GITISATS and CDR2 is ISYDGTV (reference sequence). The CDR3 DNA reads as TGTGCCTTGTGGGAGGTGCCCGAGTTGGGCAAAAAAATCAAGGTATTT. This sequence encodes CALWEVPELGKKIKVF.

By share, this clone ranks as large (0.1 to 1%). The rearrangement joins TRGV9 to TRGJP. Trimming removed 1 base from V and 7 bases from J; junction bases left unmatched: 4. The CDR3 runs 16 residues. The germline gives CDR1 GITISATS, CDR2 ISYDGTV (reference sequence). The CDR3 region is CALWEVAELGKKIKVF. In nucleotides, the CDR3 is TGTGCCTTGTGGGAGGTCGCCGAGTTGGGCAAAAAAATCAAGGTATTT.

This clone was observed a handful of times. The chain carries TRGV9 and TRGJP. Germline V gene sequence: CDR1 GITISATS, CDR2 ISYDGTV (reference sequence). V lost 2 bases, J lost 7 bases, and 5 bases stayed unmatched. The CDR3 has 16 amino acids. In nucleotides, the CDR3 is TGTGCCTTGTGGGAGGAGGTGGAGTTGGGCAAAAAAATCAAGGTATTT. Its protein is CALWEEVELGKKIKVF.

This sequence joins TRGV8 and TRGJ1 or TRGJ2. CDR1 and CDR2 from the germline V gene are VENAVY and YDSYNSRV. After removal of 4 bases from V and 8 bases from J, the junction contained 5 bases not matched to a gene. This CDR3 region has 11 residues. The CDR3 is CATWELDKKLF. CDR3 DNA: TGTGCCACCTGGGAGTTGGATAAGAAACTCTTT.

V gene TRGV9 combines with J gene TRGJP. Trimming took 5 bases from V and 4 from J; bases not matched to a gene: 2. The germline V gene has CDR1 GITISATS and CDR2 ISYDGTV (reference sequence). The CDR3 covers 15 residues. CDR3 amino acids: CALWVQELGKKIKVF. The CDR3 DNA sequence: TGTGCCTTGTGGGTACAAGAGTTGGGCAAAAAAATCAAGGTATTT.

By sample fraction, this clone is hyperexpanded (1% or more). The chain is built from TRGV9 and TRGJP. V was pared by 2 bases and J by 4 bases, with 2 bases of the junction left unmatched. The germline V gene has CDR1 GITISATS and CDR2 ISYDGTV (reference sequence). CDR3 length: 16 amino acids. CDR3 residues: CALWEAQELGKKIKVF. The CDR3 nucleotides are TGTGCCTTGTGGGAGGCACAAGAGTTGGGCAAAAAAATCAAGGTATTT.

This clone is termed large. The chain is built from TRGV9 and TRGJ1 or TRGJ2. After removal of 0 bases from V and 5 bases from J, the junction contained 4 bases not matched to a gene. This CDR3 comprises 13 residues. Looked up from germline, CDR1 is GITISATS and CDR2 is ISYDGTV (reference sequence). CDR3 sequence: CALWEVPDYKKLF. Here the CDR3 DNA reads TGTGCCTTGTGGGAGGTGCCGGATTATAAGAAACTCTTT.

This clone was counted a few times. A much larger clone lies one base from this, so it may be a read error. The rearrangement joins TRGV9 to TRGJP. The germline V gene has CDR1 GITISATS and CDR2 ISYDGTV (reference sequence). With V trimmed by 0 bases and J by 5 bases, 1 base remained unmatched. This CDR3 contains 16 residues. CDR3 coding DNA: TGTGCCTTGTGGGAGGTGAAAGAGTTGGGCAAAAAAATCAAGGTATTT. Protein: CALWEVKELGKKIKVF.

This clone rates as large. The V gene is TRGV9, the J gene TRGJP. With V trimmed by 3 bases and J by 10 bases, 0 bases remained unmatched. This CDR3 contains 13 residues. CDR1 is GITISATS, CDR2 ISYDGTV, per germline (reference sequence). CDR3 loop: CALWELGKKIKVF. DNA for the CDR3: TGTGCCTTGTGGGAGTTGGGCAAAAAAATCAAGGTATTT.

This clone counts as hyperexpanded. The V and J genes are TRGV10 and TRGJP1. Being an ORF, TRGV10 has a function that is uncertain. This CDR3 is built from 13 residues. The V segment lost 8 bases and the J segment 0 bases; nucleotides outside the gene matches: 1. In DNA, the CDR3 is TGTGCTGCGTGGGATACCACTGGTTGGTTCAAGATATTT. Protein: CAAWDTTGWFKIF.

By sample fraction, this clone is hyperexpanded (1% or more). No V gene was called here, but the J gene is TRGJ1 or TRGJ2. The length of the CDR3 is 10 residues. CDR3 bases: TGTGCCTTGAATTATTATAAGAAACTCTTT. Protein product: CALNYYKKLF.

This clone rates as hyperexpanded. Other DNA sequences within the sample encode an identical CDR3. The genes are TRGV9 and TRGJP. The CDR3 runs 14 residues. From germline, CDR1 is GITISATS and CDR2 ISYDGTV (reference sequence). V lost 2 bases to trimming and J lost 8 bases; unmatched junction nucleotides: 0. The CDR3 nucleotides are TGTGCCTTGTGGGAGGAGTTGGGCAAAAAAATCAAGGTATTT. Its protein is CALWEELGKKIKVF.

By sample fraction, this clone is hyperexpanded. The chain combines TRGV3 with TRGJP. The V and J ends lost 0 bases and 4 bases, in that order; junction bases with no gene match: 0. Per the germline V gene, CDR1 is VTNTFY and CDR2 is YDVSTARD (reference sequence). This CDR3 comprises 16 residues. CDR3 loop: CATWDRQELGKKIKVF. CDR3 nucleotide sequence: TGTGCCACCTGGGACAGGCAAGAGTTGGGCAAAAAAATCAAGGTATTT.